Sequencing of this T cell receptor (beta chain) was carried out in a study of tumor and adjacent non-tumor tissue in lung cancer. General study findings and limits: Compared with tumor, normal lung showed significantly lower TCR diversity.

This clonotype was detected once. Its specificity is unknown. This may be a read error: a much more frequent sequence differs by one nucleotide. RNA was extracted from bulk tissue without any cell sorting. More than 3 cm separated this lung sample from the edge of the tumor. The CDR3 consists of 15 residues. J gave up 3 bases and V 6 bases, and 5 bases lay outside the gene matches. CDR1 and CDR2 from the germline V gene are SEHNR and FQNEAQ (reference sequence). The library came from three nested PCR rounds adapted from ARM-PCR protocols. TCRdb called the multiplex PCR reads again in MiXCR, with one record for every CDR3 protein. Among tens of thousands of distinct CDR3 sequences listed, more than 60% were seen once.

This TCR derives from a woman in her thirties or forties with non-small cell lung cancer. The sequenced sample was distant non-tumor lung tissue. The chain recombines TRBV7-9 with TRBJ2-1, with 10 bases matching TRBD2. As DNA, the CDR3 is TGTGCCAGCAGTCGGGCTAGCGGGAGCTACAATGAGCAGTTCTTC. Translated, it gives CASSRASGSYNEQFF.